This T cell receptor beta chain was identified during a study of read filtering for tumor transcriptome and immune sequencing. This library used around 0.4 ug RNA and molecular barcoded adaptors spanning alpha/delta and beta/gamma chains. TCRdb re-derived calls from the reads in MiXCR, one entry per CDR3 protein. The repertoire includes just over 14,000 distinct CDR3 sequences, about a fifth of them detected once, and more than 70% sits in the top ten. This clonotype was observed at least ten times. The receptor was isolated from a donor at least 40 years old with multiple myeloma. Sequenced input: a population of CD138-negative cells sorted from bone marrow.

The CDR3 sequence is CASSHPSGYNEQFF. The CDR3 nucleotides are TGTGCCAGCAGCCATCCTAGCGGATACAATGAGCAGTTCTTC. The chain uses TRBV14 and TRBJ2-1; 7 bases match TRBD2. Trimming removed 3 bases from V and 4 bases from J; junction bases left unmatched: 3. The CDR3 loop spans 14 amino acids. The germline gives CDR1 SGHDN, CDR2 FVKESK.